The sample holds a few counts of the clone carrying this T cell receptor beta chain. Its antigen is unknown. cDNA libraries of TCR beta carried unique molecular identifiers. Between roughly 0.95 and 10 million T cells gave rise to some 520,000 cDNA molecules. Using its own MiXCR run on the PCR reads, TCRdb lists one record per CDR3 protein. The sample holds approximately 730,000 distinct CDR3 sequences, 25% to 30% seen once. This specimen belongs to a study of post-analysis software for immune sequencing data. Background on the study: Courses of disease covered relapsing-remitting, secondary progressive and progressive-relapsing multiple sclerosis.

The study's findings and limits: Samples made in the same batch grouped tightly together by F measure. The normalized Chao1 diversity of multiple sclerosis patients was significantly lower than that of controls. Four or five TRBV segments occurring more often in patients than controls included TRBV5-6, TRBV5-1 and TRBV20-1.

The CDR3 runs 16 residues. Trimming left V 5 bases short and J 7 bases short, with 21 bases between. The germline CDR1 and CDR2 sequences are SGHTA and FQGNSA. The sequence was collected from a girl under 18 with multiple sclerosis. The chain combines TRBV7-2 with TRBJ2-1; D might be TRBD1 or TRBD2, each matching 6 bases. The sequencing sample was made of blood. The CDR3 here is CASSLRGWGAKNEQFF. For the CDR3, the DNA is TGTGCCAGCAGCCTAAGGGGGTGGGGGGCAAAAAATGAGCAGTTCTTC.